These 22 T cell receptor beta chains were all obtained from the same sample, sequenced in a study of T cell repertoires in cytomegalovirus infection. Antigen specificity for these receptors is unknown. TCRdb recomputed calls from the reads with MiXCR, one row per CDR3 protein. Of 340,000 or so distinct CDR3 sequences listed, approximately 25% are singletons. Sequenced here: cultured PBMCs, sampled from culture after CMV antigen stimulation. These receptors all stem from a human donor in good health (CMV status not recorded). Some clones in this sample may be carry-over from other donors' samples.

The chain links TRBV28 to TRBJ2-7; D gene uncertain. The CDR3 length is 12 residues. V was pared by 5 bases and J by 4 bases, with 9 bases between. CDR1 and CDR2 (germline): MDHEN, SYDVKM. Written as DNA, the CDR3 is TGTGCCAGCAGTACCTTATCGTACGAGCAGTACTTC. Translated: CASSTLSYEQYF.

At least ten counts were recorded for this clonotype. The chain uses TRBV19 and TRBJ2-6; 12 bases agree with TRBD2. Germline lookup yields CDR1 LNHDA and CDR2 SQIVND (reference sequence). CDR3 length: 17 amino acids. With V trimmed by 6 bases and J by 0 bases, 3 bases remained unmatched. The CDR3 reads CASSSSGRASGANVLTF. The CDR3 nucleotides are TGTGCCAGTAGCTCTAGCGGGAGGGCCTCTGGGGCCAACGTCCTGACTTTC. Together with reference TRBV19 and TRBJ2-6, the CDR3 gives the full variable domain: DGGITQSPKYLFRKEGQNVTLSCEQNLNHDAMYWYRQDPGQGLRLIYYSQIVNDFQKGDIAEGYSVSREKKESFPLTVTSAQKNPTAFYLCASSSSGRASGANVLTFGAGSRLTVL.

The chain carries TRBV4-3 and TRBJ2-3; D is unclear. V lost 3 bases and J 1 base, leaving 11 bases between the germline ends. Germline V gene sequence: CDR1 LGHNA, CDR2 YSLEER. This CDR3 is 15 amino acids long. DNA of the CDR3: TGCGCCAGCAGCCAGTCCGTAATTGGCACAGATACGCAGTATTTT. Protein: CASSQSVIGTDTQYF.

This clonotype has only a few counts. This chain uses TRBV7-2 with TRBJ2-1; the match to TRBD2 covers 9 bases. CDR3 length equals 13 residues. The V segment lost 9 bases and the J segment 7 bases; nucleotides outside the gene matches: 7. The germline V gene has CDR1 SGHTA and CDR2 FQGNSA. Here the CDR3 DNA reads TGTGCCAGTGGGCTAGCGGGACTTAATGAGCAGTTCTTC. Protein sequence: CASGLAGLNEQFF.

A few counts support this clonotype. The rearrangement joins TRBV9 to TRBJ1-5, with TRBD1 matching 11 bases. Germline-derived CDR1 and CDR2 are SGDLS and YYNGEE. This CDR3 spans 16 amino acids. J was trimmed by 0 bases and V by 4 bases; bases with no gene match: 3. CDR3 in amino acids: CASSSGQGASNQPQHF. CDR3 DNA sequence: TGTGCCAGCAGCTCAGGACAGGGGGCTAGCAATCAGCCCCAGCATTTT.

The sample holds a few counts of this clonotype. In nucleotides, the CDR3 is TGTGCCAGCAGTTACTTGGGCGGTGGTGGCGCAGATACGCAGTATTTT. Translating it yields CASSYLGGGGADTQYF. This sequence joins TRBV6-2 or TRBV6-3 and TRBJ2-3; D not resolved. The V end was cut by 1 base, the J end by 4 bases, with 15 bases between. Germline assignment: CDR1 MNHEY and CDR2 SVGEGT. The CDR3 totals 16 residues.

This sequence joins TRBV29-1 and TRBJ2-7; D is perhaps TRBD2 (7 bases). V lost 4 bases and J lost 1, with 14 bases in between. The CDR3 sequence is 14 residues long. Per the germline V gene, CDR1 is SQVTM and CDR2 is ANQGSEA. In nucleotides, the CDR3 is TGCAGCGTTGGGGGGGGGGCTAGTTCCTACGAGCAGTACTTC. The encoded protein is CSVGGGASSYEQYF.

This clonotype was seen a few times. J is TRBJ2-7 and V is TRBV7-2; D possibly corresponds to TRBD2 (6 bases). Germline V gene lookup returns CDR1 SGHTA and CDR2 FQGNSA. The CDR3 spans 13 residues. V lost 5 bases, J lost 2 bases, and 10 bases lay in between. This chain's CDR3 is CASSTSRTYEQYV. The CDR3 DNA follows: TGTGCCAGCAGCACTAGCCGGACCTACGAGCAGTACGTC.

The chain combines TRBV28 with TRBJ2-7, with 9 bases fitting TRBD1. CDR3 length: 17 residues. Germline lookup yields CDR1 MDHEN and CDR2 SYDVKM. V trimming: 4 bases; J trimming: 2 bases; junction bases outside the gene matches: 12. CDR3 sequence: CASSSFKGTGLTYEQYF. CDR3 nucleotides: TGTGCCAGCAGTTCATTCAAAGGGACAGGGTTAACCTACGAGCAGTACTTC. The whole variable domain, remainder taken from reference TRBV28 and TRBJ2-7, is DVKVTQSSRYLVKRTGEKVFLECVQDMDHENMFWYRQDPGLGLRLIYFSYDVKMKEKGDIPEGYSVSREKKERFSLILESASTNQTSMYLCASSSFKGTGLTYEQYFGPGTRLTVT.

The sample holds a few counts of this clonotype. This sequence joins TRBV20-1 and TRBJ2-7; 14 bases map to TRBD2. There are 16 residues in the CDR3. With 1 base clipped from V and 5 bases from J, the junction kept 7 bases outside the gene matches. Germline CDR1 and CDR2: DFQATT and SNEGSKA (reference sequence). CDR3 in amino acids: CSARGGGTSGSNEQYF. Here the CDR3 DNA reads TGCAGTGCTAGAGGAGGAGGGACTAGCGGGAGTAACGAGCAGTACTTC.

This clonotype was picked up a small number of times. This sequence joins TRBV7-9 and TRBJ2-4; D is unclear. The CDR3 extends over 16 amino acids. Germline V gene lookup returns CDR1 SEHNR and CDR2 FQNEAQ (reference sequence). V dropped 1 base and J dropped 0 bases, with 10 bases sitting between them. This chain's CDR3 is CASSLEGALAKNIQYF. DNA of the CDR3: TGTGCCAGCAGCTTAGAAGGCGCGTTAGCCAAAAACATTCAGTACTTC.

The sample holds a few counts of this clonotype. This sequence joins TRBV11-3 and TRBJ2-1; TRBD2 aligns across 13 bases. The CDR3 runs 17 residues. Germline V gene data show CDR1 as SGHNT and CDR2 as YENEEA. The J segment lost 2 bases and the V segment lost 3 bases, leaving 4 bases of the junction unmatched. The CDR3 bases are TGTGCCAGCAGCTTCCTTGGGACTAGCGGGACCTACAATGAGCAGTTCTTC. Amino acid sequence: CASSFLGTSGTYNEQFF.

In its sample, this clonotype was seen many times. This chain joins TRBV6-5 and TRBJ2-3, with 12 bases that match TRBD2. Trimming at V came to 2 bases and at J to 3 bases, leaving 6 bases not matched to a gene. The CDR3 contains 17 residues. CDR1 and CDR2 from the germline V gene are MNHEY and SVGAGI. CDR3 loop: CASSYDPLAGGTDTQYF. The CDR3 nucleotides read TGTGCCAGCAGTTACGACCCACTAGCGGGAGGTACAGATACGCAGTATTTT.

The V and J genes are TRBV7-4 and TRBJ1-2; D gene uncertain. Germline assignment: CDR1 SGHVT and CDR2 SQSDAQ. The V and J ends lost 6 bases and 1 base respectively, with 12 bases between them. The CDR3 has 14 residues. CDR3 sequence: CASRPGSLNYGYTF. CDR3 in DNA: TGTGCCAGCAGACCCGGAAGCCTTAACTATGGCTACACCTTC.

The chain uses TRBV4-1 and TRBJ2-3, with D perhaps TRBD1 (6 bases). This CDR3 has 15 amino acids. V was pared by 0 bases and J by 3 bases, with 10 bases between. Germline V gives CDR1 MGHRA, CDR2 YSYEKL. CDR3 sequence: CASSQEAGVTDTQYF. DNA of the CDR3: TGCGCCAGCAGCCAAGAAGCAGGGGTTACAGATACGCAGTATTTT.

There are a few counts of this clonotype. CDR3 residues: CASTNRVREYGYTF. In nucleotides, the CDR3 is TGTGCCAGCACTAACAGGGTTCGAGAATACGGCTACACCTTC. V usage is TRBV6-1 and J usage is TRBJ1-2, with D perhaps TRBD1 (6 bases). CDR1 MNHNS and CDR2 SASEGT come from the germline V gene. This CDR3 is built from 14 residues. Trimming took off 7 bases at V and 8 bases at J, with 20 bases between the two ends.

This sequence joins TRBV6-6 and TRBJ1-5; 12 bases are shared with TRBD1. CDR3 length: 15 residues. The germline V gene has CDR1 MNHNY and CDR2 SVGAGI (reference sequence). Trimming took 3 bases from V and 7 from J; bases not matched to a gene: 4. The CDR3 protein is CASSYGTGGGQPQHF. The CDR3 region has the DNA TGTGCCAGCAGTTATGGGACAGGGGGCGGACAGCCCCAGCATTTT.

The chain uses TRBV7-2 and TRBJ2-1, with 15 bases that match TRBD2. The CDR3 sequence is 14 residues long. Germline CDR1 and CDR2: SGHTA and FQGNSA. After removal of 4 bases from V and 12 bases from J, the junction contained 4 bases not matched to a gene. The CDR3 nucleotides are TGTGCCAGCAGCTGGACTAGCGGGGGGGGGGGGCAGTTCTTC. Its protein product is CASSWTSGGGGQFF.

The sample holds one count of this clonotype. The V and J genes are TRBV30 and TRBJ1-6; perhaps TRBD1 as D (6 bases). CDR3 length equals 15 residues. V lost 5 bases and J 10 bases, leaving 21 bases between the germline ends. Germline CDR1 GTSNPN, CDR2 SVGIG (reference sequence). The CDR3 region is CAWSLPGGLLSPLHF. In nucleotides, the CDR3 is TGTGCCTGGTCCCTCCCCGGGGGCCTTTTGTCACCCCTCCACTTT.

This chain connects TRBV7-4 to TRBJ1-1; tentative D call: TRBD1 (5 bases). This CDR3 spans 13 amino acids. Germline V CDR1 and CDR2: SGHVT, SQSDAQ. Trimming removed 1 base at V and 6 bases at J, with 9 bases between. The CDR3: CASSLVEGSEAFF. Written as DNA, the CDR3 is TGTGCCAGCAGCTTAGTTGAGGGGTCTGAAGCTTTCTTT.

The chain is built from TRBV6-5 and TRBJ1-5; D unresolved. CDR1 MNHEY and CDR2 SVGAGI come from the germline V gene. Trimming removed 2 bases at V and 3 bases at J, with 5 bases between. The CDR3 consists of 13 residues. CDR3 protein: CASSYQPNQPQHF. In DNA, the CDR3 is TGTGCCAGCAGTTACCAACCCAATCAGCCCCAGCATTTT.

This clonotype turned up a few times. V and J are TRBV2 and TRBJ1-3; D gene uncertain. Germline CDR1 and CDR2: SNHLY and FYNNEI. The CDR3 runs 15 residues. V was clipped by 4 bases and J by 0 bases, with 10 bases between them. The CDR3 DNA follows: TGTGCCAGCAGTGGGGCAGGTCGCTCTGGAAACACCATATATTTT. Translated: CASSGAGRSGNTIYF.